The next 21 T cell receptor beta chains were all read from a single sample in a study of T cells after yellow fever vaccination. TCRdb redid the calling of the 5' RACE reads with MiXCR, one entry per CDR3 protein. The table records over 150,000 distinct CDR3 sequences, approximately 6.2% of them present only once. The source material was CD4+ T cells sorted from PBMCs, sampled on the day of the first yellow fever vaccination. The source is a man younger than 35 who received the YFV17D yellow fever vaccine.

This clonotype has just a few counts. The chain's CDR3 is CASNHYSNSYNSPLHF. In DNA form, the CDR3 reads TGTGCCAGCAACCACTACAGCAACTCCTATAATTCACCCCTCCACTTT. V is TRBV7-9 and J is TRBJ1-6; D uncertain. The ends were cut back, 7 bases at V and 0 bases at J, with 13 bases in the middle. The CDR3 runs 16 residues. Germline V lookup: CDR1 SEHNR, CDR2 FQNEAQ (reference sequence).

This clonotype has at least ten counts. The chain has TRBV12-3 or TRBV12-4 and TRBJ2-6; the D gene is possibly TRBD2 (5 bases). CDR3 length equals 16 residues. V was shortened by 4 bases and J by 0 bases, with 10 bases between the two germline ends. This chain's CDR3 is CASSSSAVSGANVLTF. CDR3 coding DNA: TGTGCCAGCAGTTCATCAGCGGTCTCTGGGGCCAACGTCCTGACTTTC.

This clonotype was counted a few times. This chain joins TRBV24-1 and TRBJ1-5, with D possibly being TRBD1 (6 bases). Germline-derived CDR1 and CDR2 are KGHDR and SFDVKD. The V end was cut by 8 bases, the J end by 5 bases, with 33 bases between. The CDR3 sequence is 20 residues long. CDR3 coding DNA: TGTGCCACCACCAATGGTCCTCGAGGGGGAGGTCAAACGGGATATCAGCCCCAGCATTTT. Its protein product is CATTNGPRGGGQTGYQPQHF.

The chain employs TRBV6-5 and TRBJ1-6; D unresolved. V lost 0 bases and J 5 bases, leaving 5 bases between the germline ends. From germline, CDR1 is MNHEY and CDR2 SVGAGI. This CDR3 is 14 amino acids long. The CDR3 DNA is TGTGCCAGCAGTTACTCGGTCAATAATTCACCCCTCCACTTT. Translated: CASSYSVNNSPLHF.

The sample holds many counts of this clonotype. V usage is TRBV5-1 and J usage is TRBJ2-5; TRBD2 aligns across 11 bases. This CDR3 region has 14 residues. Per germline, CDR1 SGHRS and CDR2 YFSETQ. V lost 0 bases and J lost 5; bases outside the gene matches: 0. The CDR3 DNA sequence: TGCGCCAGCAGCTTGGGACTAGCGGGGGAGACCCAGTACTTC. This translates into CASSLGLAGETQYF.

The chain is built from TRBV6-1 and TRBJ2-6; a possible D gene is TRBD2 (6 bases). Per germline, CDR1 MNHNS and CDR2 SASEGT. The CDR3 extends over 13 amino acids. The DNA of the CDR3 is TGTGCGGCGAGGACGGGGGAGGCCAACGTCCTGACTTTC. Translation gives CAARTGEANVLTF.

The chain joins TRBV5-1 to TRBJ2-3; 14 bases are a match to TRBD2. Germline CDR1 reads SGHRS; CDR2 reads YFSETQ. The CDR3 sequence is 17 residues long. V shed 4 bases and J 7 bases; nucleotides not matched to a gene: 11. Written as DNA, the CDR3 is TGCGCCAGCAGCGGCGGACTAGCGGGGGGTGGTGTGAATACGCAGTATTTT. Protein: CASSGGLAGGGVNTQYF.

The chain carries TRBV28 and TRBJ1-2; weak D call: TRBD1 (5 bases). Germline CDR1 MDHEN, CDR2 SYDVKM. There are 13 residues in the CDR3. Trimming left V 6 bases short and J 5 bases short, with 13 bases between. The CDR3 loop reads CASRLKRQYGYTF. Written as DNA, the CDR3 is TGTGCCAGCAGGCTGAAAAGACAGTATGGCTACACCTTC.

About this clonotype: A much bigger clone sits one base away, suggesting this may be a read error. The chain uses TRBV5-1 and TRBJ2-3; D is tentatively TRBD1 or TRBD2 (5 bases each). The CDR3 consists of 13 residues. Germline lookup yields CDR1 SGHRS and CDR2 YFSETQ. The CDR3 DNA follows: TGCACCAGCAGCAAGCAGAGGGGAGATACGCAGTATTTT. It yields the protein CTSSKQRGDTQYF.

This clonotype was picked up many times. The rearrangement links TRBV25-1 to TRBJ2-5, with D perhaps TRBD2 (7 bases). This CDR3 is 14 amino acids long. Germline V gene sequence: CDR1 MGHDK, CDR2 SYGVNS. The V and J ends lost 7 bases and 5 bases respectively, with 17 bases between them. For the CDR3, the DNA is TGTGCCAGCAAACGGGCGGGGGCGAGGGAGACCCAGTACTTC. This sequence encodes CASKRAGARETQYF.

The table lists this clonotype with many counts. The gene calls are TRBV20-1 and TRBJ2-7; D gene ambiguous. CDR1 is DFQATT, CDR2 SNEGSKA, per germline (reference sequence). Trimming removed 3 bases from V and 4 bases from J, with 10 bases in between. The CDR3 covers 12 residues. The CDR3 nucleotides read TGCAGTGCTAGGTCAGGCAGTTACGAGCAGTACTTC. This codes for CSARSGSYEQYF.

The chain recombines TRBV4-1 with TRBJ2-7; D possibly corresponds to TRBD1 (6 bases). CDR3 length: 13 amino acids. The germline V gene encodes CDR1 MGHRA and CDR2 YSYEKL. CDR3 region: CARGPGLSYEQYV. CDR3 in DNA: TGTGCCAGGGGCCCCGGGCTCAGCTACGAGCAGTACGTC.

The rearrangement links TRBV12-3 or TRBV12-4 to TRBJ2-1, with 9 bases matching TRBD2. The CDR3 length is 16 residues. V was pared by 5 bases and J by 0 bases, with 5 bases of the junction left unmatched. Here the CDR3 reads CASSLNSGGSYNEQFF. For the CDR3, the DNA is TGTGCCAGCAGTCTAAATAGCGGGGGCTCCTACAATGAGCAGTTCTTC.

There are many counts of this clonotype. V usage is TRBV25-1 and J usage is TRBJ1-1, with 7 bases that match TRBD1. Germline V gene sequence: CDR1 MGHDK, CDR2 SYGVNS. V shed 5 bases and J 5 bases; nucleotides not matched to a gene: 5. CDR3 length: 13 amino acids. CDR3 sequence: CASSKGQRTEAFF. The CDR3 bases are TGTGCCAGCAGTAAGGGACAGAGGACTGAAGCTTTCTTT.

This clonotype appeared many times. The V call is TRBV7-2, the J call TRBJ2-1; 8 positions match TRBD1. From germline, CDR1 is SGHTA and CDR2 FQGNSA. The junction had 12 bases not matched to a gene; V was cut back by 5 bases and J by 6 bases. The CDR3 runs to 16 residues. CDR3 loop: CASSDQPTGTGNEQFF. DNA of the CDR3: TGTGCCAGCAGCGACCAGCCAACAGGGACAGGCAATGAGCAGTTCTTC.

This chain joins TRBV12-3 or TRBV12-4 and TRBJ1-2, with D possibly matching TRBD1 (5 bases). V gave up 4 bases and J gave up 8 bases, with 8 bases separating them. This CDR3 is 11 amino acids long. The CDR3 DNA is TGTGCCAGCAGTTCTGGGGGAGGCTACACCTTC. It specifies CASSSGGGYTF.

At least ten counts were recorded for this clonotype. J is TRBJ2-7 and V is TRBV7-8; no clear D gene. V lost 5 bases and J 3 bases, leaving 14 bases between the germline ends. The length of the CDR3 is 14 residues. From germline, CDR1 is SGHVS and CDR2 FQNEAQ. The CDR3 coding sequence is TGTGCCAGCAGCCCACGCGAAGCTAGCTACGAGCAGTACTTC. Its translation: CASSPREASYEQYF.

This clonotype was counted ten times or more. The chain joins TRBV11-2 to TRBJ2-7, with D unclear. The CDR3 loop spans 16 amino acids. Trimming removed 0 bases at V and 4 bases at J, with 16 bases between. Germline CDR1 is SGHAT and CDR2 is FQNNGV. CDR3 nucleotides: TGTGCCAGCAGCTTAGATCTGGGCGCAGTCCCTTACGAGCAGTACTTC. It yields the protein CASSLDLGAVPYEQYF.

The chain couples TRBV12-3 or TRBV12-4 to TRBJ2-1; unclear D gene. The CDR3 has 18 amino acids. With 9 bases removed from V and 3 bases from J, the gap between germline ends came to 27 bases. The CDR3 protein is CASQRPRHSLSIYNEQFF. The CDR3 nucleotides read TGTGCCAGTCAAAGGCCCCGGCACAGCCTGTCAATCTACAATGAGCAGTTCTTC.

This clonotype came up many times. The CDR3 region has the DNA TGTGCCAGCAGCTTAGACGCTGAAGCTTTCTTT. It yields the protein CASSLDAEAFF. The chain is built from TRBV11-1 and TRBJ1-1; D is undetermined. V was pared by 1 base and J by 6 bases, with 3 bases between. The germline gives CDR1 SGHAT, CDR2 FQDESV (reference sequence). CDR3 length: 11 residues.

J is TRBJ1-5 and V is TRBV24-1; TRBD1 aligns across 8 bases. Germline V gene lookup returns CDR1 KGHDR and CDR2 SFDVKD. V trimming: 3 bases; J trimming: 9 bases; junction bases outside the gene matches: 9. The CDR3 length is 15 residues. The CDR3 coding sequence is TGTGCCACCAGTGATAACGGACAGGGAGTACGGCCCCAGCATTTT. Its translation: CATSDNGQGVRPQHF.